Below are 25 T cell receptor beta chains sequenced from a single sample in a study of T cell responses to AZD1222 COVID-19 vaccine (dated by TCRdb to the early 2020s). This sample's time point label indicates: about 28 days (+/-7) after the second vaccine dose. Library method: the immunoSEQ multiplex PCR assay. In its TCRdb copy, this immuneACCESS table keeps in-frame sequences only and misses some clones. Where compared with another copy, unresolved V genes explain less than half of these, and the others have no known cause. The sample yields fewer than 140,000 clones; 90% were counted once. The top ten hold roughly 8% of the sample. The sequences come from peripheral blood, collected 28 days after the second AZD1222 dose. These receptor sequences come from an adult who received the AZD1222 COVID-19 vaccine.

The J gene is TRBJ2-3, the V gene TRBV3-1 (or the pseudogene TRBV3-2); 9 positions agree with TRBD2. Germline V CDR1 and CDR2: LGHDT, YNNKEL (reference sequence). The CDR3 is 16 amino acids. Trimming took 4 bases from V and 2 from J; bases not matched to a gene: 7. The CDR3 loop is CASSPGTSGLTDTQYF. The CDR3 coding sequence is TGTGCCAGCAGCCCGGGCACTAGCGGGCTCACAGATACGCAGTATTTT.

The chain carries TRBV25-1 and TRBJ1-2, with no clear D. The CDR3 spans 13 residues. In germline, CDR1 is MGHDK, CDR2 SYGVNS. The V and J ends lost 1 base and 7 bases respectively, with 10 bases between them. CDR3 loop: CASSEFGVSGYTF. As DNA, the CDR3 is TGTGCCAGCAGTGAATTTGGAGTATCTGGCTACACCTTC.

This rearrangement joins TRBV2 to TRBJ2-1; perhaps TRBD1 as D (6 bases). Trimming stripped 2 bases from V and 7 bases from J, with 18 bases between. CDR1 is SNHLY and CDR2 is FYNNEI in the germline V gene. This CDR3 region has 16 residues. The CDR3 protein is CASSESRWQGRNEQFF. The CDR3 nucleotides are TGTGCCAGCAGTGAATCTCGGTGGCAGGGGCGGAATGAGCAGTTCTTC.

A single count supports this clone. The V gene is TRBV19, the J gene TRBJ2-5; the D is unclear. Between the trimmed V and J ends, which lost 3 bases and 5 bases, there was a span of 7 bases. There are 12 residues in the CDR3. The germline V gene encodes CDR1 LNHDA and CDR2 SQIVND (reference sequence). As DNA, the CDR3 is TGTGCCAGTAGTATTCGTGCTGAGACCCAGTACTTC. Its translation is CASSIRAETQYF.

V gene TRBV9 combines with J gene TRBJ2-1; 8 bases line up with TRBD2. Per germline, CDR1 SGDLS and CDR2 YYNGEE. V gave up 6 bases and J gave up 8 bases; unmatched junction bases: 16. This CDR3 has 16 residues. The CDR3 nucleotides read TGTGCCAGCACCCCGGCCCCGACTAGCGCAGGGCATGAGCAGTTCTTC. This encodes CASTPAPTSAGHEQFF.

The chain joins TRBV9 to TRBJ1-5; perhaps TRBD1 as D (5 bases). The CDR3 has 14 residues. The germline V and J ends were trimmed by 4 bases and 3 bases, with 11 bases remaining between them. From germline, CDR1 is SGDLS and CDR2 YYNGEE. This chain's CDR3 is CASSRGADNQPQHF. CDR3 DNA: TGTGCCAGCAGCCGAGGGGCCGACAATCAGCCCCAGCATTTT.

The chain links TRBV29-1 to TRBJ1-4, with D possibly being TRBD1 (6 bases). V lost 4 bases, J lost 8 bases, and 11 bases lay in between. The germline CDR1 and CDR2 sequences are SQVTM and ANQGSEA. CDR3 length: 12 residues. In nucleotides, the CDR3 is TGCAGCGTTGTAGGAGGGGGAGAAAAACTGTTTTTT. The encoded protein is CSVVGGGEKLFF.

The J gene is TRBJ1-3, the V gene TRBV10-1; D unresolved. Trimming removed 7 bases at V and 2 bases at J, with 12 bases between. The CDR3 extends over 14 amino acids. Per germline, CDR1 WNHNN and CDR2 SYGVQD (reference sequence). CDR3 amino acids: CASMVGSTGNTIYF. In DNA form, the CDR3 reads TGCGCCAGCATGGTTGGCTCCACTGGAAACACCATATATTTT.

The chain is built from TRBV12-5 and TRBJ1-1; the D gene is possibly TRBD1 (5 bases). The CDR3 is 12 amino acids. Trimming pared 7 bases from V and 3 bases from J, leaving 9 bases between. Looked up from germline, CDR1 is LGHNT and CDR2 is FRNRAP. CDR3 protein: CASAGRYTEAFF. The CDR3 DNA reads TGTGCTAGTGCAGGGCGATACACTGAAGCTTTCTTT.

The chain employs TRBV5-4 and TRBJ1-3; D gene ambiguous. V dropped 5 bases and J dropped 0 bases, with 15 bases sitting between them. CDR3 size: 16 residues. CDR1 is SGHNT, CDR2 YYREEE, per germline (reference sequence). The CDR3 region is CASRAGPAYSGNTIYF. The DNA for the CDR3 is TGTGCCAGCAGGGCCGGCCCCGCTTACTCTGGAAACACCATATATTTT.

This sequence joins TRBV18 and TRBJ1-4, with D possibly TRBD1 on 6 matching bases. V gave up 0 bases and J gave up 0 bases, with 11 bases separating them. This CDR3 region has 17 residues. Germline CDR1 reads KGHSH; CDR2 reads LQKENI. This CDR3 is CASSPPTGSTTNEKLFF. The CDR3 DNA reads as TGTGCCAGCTCACCACCGACAGGTTCAACAACTAATGAAAAACTGTTTTTT.

This rearrangement joins TRBV7-9 to TRBJ2-2, with 9 bases that match TRBD2. V shed 5 bases and J 6 bases; nucleotides not matched to a gene: 10. Germline loops: CDR1 SEHNR, CDR2 FQNEAQ (reference sequence). The CDR3 has 16 residues. CDR3 sequence reads: CASSRGGTSSAGELFF. CDR3 nucleotides: TGTGCCAGCAGCCGGGGAGGGACTAGCTCGGCCGGGGAGCTGTTTTTT.

V usage is TRBV5-1 and J usage is TRBJ2-5, with 9 bases identical to TRBD1. CDR3 length: 15 amino acids. V gave up 1 base and J gave up 2 bases; unmatched junction bases: 3. Germline V gene data show CDR1 as SGHRS and CDR2 as YFSETQ. CDR3 protein: CASSLLGTGQETQYF. DNA for the CDR3: TGCGCCAGCAGCTTGCTCGGGACAGGGCAAGAGACCCAGTACTTC.

This chain uses TRBV9 with TRBJ1-1; no firm D call. The V end was cut by 0 bases, the J end by 1 base, with 7 bases between. The length of the CDR3 is 14 residues. Per germline, CDR1 SGDLS and CDR2 YYNGEE. The CDR3 sequence: CASSVEAQNTEAFF. As DNA, the CDR3 is TGTGCCAGCAGCGTAGAGGCACAGAACACTGAAGCTTTCTTT.

The J gene is TRBJ2-6, the V gene TRBV27; 8 bases match TRBD1. This CDR3 comprises 17 residues. Germline V gene lookup returns CDR1 MNHEY and CDR2 SMNVEV (reference sequence). V shed 3 bases, J shed 1 base, and the junction held 5 bases outside the gene matches. The CDR3 region has the DNA TGTGCCAGCAGTTTGGGCAGGGGGCGATCTGGGGCCAACGTCCTGACTTTC. Translated, it gives CASSLGRGRSGANVLTF.

This chain joins TRBV5-1 and TRBJ2-5; D unclear. The ends were cut back, 0 bases at V and 4 bases at J, with 4 bases in the middle. This CDR3 is 12 amino acids long. CDR1 is SGHRS, CDR2 YFSETQ, per germline. The CDR3 sequence: CASSLAPETQYF. The CDR3 DNA sequence: TGCGCCAGCAGCTTGGCCCCAGAGACCCAGTACTTC.

The chain employs TRBV4-3 and TRBJ1-4; D gene uncertain. The CDR3 is 15 residues long. The V end lost 3 bases, the J end lost 5 bases, and 13 bases lay between the germline ends. Per germline, CDR1 LGHNA and CDR2 YSLEER. In nucleotides, the CDR3 is TGCGCCAGCAGCCAGGGCGGGCCCACGAATGAAAAACTGTTTTTT. This translates into CASSQGGPTNEKLFF.

DNA for the CDR3: TGTGCCATCAGTGGGCGGACAGGGAATAATTCACCCCTCCACTTT. Translating it yields CAISGRTGNNSPLHF. This chain joins TRBV10-3 and TRBJ1-6; 8 bases fit TRBD1. J lost 5 bases, V lost 4 bases, and 4 bases had no gene match. Germline loops: CDR1 ENHRY, CDR2 SYGVKD. This CDR3 spans 15 amino acids.

The chain carries TRBV6-5 and TRBJ1-1; TRBD1 aligns across 8 bases. V was pared by 5 bases and J by 5 bases, with 4 bases of the junction left unmatched. There are 13 residues in the CDR3. Germline CDR1 MNHEY, CDR2 SVGAGI. The CDR3 DNA sequence: TGTGCCAGCAGTCGACAGGGGTGGACTGAAGCTTTCTTT. Its protein product is CASSRQGWTEAFF.

This sequence joins TRBV5-3 and TRBJ2-7, with D possibly being TRBD1 or TRBD2 (6 bases each). TRBV5-3 is known as an ORF, though its function is uncertain. V shed 0 bases and J shed 6 bases, with 16 bases lying between them. This CDR3 has 15 residues. Here the CDR3 DNA reads TGTGCCAGAAGCTTGGTAGGGCAGGGGAGGACCGAGCAGTACTTC. Protein: CARSLVGQGRTEQYF.

V is TRBV6-5 and J is TRBJ1-2, with 8 bases fitting TRBD1. CDR1 and CDR2 (germline): MNHEY, SVGAGI. This CDR3 spans 15 amino acids. Germline trimming cut 8 bases from V and 3 bases from J; bases unmatched to any gene: 11. The CDR3 DNA reads TGTGCCAGCGGGGTTAGGACAGGGATGTACTATGGCTACACCTTC. Its translation is CASGVRTGMYYGYTF.

The chain has TRBV23-1 and TRBJ2-7, with D unresolved. TRBV23-1 is labeled an ORF, and its function is uncertain. Trimming removed 3 bases from V and 4 bases from J, with 7 bases in between. This CDR3 comprises 12 residues. The CDR3 protein is CASSHHSYEQYF. For the CDR3, the DNA is TGCGCCAGCAGTCACCACTCGTACGAGCAGTACTTC.

The rearrangement joins TRBV7-6 to TRBJ2-2, with D perhaps matching TRBD1 (6 bases). Between the trimmed V and J ends, which lost 6 bases and 0 bases, there was a span of 17 bases. The CDR3 loop spans 17 amino acids. From germline, CDR1 is SGHVS and CDR2 FNYEAQ. In nucleotides, the CDR3 is TGTGCCAGCAGACCGACCGGGACAACGACGAACACCGGGGAGCTGTTTTTT. This translates into CASRPTGTTTNTGELFF. Combining the CDR3 with reference TRBV7-6 and TRBJ2-2 gives the whole variable domain GAGVSQSPRYKVTKRGQDVALRCDPISGHVSLYWYRQALGQGPEFLTYFNYEAQQDKSGLPNDRFSAERPEGSISTLTIQRTEQRDSAMYRCASRPTGTTTNTGELFFGEGSRLTVL.

The rearrangement uses TRBV27 and TRBJ1-3; 7 nucleotides agree with TRBD1. V shed 6 bases and J 0 bases; nucleotides not matched to a gene: 5. This CDR3 comprises 15 residues. Germline loops: CDR1 MNHEY, CDR2 SMNVEV (reference sequence). CDR3 nucleotides: TGTGCCAGCAGGAACAGGGGATCCTCTGGAAACACCATATATTTT. This gives the protein CASRNRGSSGNTIYF.

This sequence joins TRBV11-2 and TRBJ2-5; the D is unclear. Germline V lookup: CDR1 SGHAT, CDR2 FQNNGV. The CDR3 covers 14 residues. The ends were cut back, 2 bases at V and 5 bases at J, with 12 bases in the middle. The CDR3 loop is CASSLITLRETQYF. The CDR3 DNA follows: TGTGCCAGCAGCTTAATAACCTTACGGGAGACCCAGTACTTC.